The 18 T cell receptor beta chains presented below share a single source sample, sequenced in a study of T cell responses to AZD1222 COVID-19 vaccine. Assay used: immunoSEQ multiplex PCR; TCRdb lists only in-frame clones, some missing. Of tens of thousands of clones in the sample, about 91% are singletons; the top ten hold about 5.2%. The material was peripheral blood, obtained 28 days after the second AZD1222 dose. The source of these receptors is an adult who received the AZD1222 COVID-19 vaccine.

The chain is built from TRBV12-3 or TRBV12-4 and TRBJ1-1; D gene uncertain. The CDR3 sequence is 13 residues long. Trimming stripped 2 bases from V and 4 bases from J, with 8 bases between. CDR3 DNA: TGTGCCAGCAGTTTATCTAGGGCCACTGAAGCTTTCTTT. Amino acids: CASSLSRATEAFF.

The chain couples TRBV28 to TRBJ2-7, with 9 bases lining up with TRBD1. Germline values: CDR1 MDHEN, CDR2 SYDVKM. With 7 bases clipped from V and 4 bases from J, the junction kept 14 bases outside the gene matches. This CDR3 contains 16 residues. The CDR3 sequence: CASIPDRDRDWYEQYF. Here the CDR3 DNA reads TGTGCCAGCATTCCTGACCGGGACAGGGATTGGTACGAGCAGTACTTC.

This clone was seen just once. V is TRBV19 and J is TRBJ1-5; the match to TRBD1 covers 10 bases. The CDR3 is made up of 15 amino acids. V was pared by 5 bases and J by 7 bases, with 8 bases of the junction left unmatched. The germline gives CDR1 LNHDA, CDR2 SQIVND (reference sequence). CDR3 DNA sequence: TGTGCCAGTAGTCCATGGGGACAGGGGAGCCAGCCCCAGCATTTT. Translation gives CASSPWGQGSQPQHF.

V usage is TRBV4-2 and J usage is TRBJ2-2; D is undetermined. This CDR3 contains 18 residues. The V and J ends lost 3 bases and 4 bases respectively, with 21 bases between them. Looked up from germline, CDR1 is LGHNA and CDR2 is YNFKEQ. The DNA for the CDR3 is TGTGCCAGCAGCCAGATCTTCCACCGGGCCCTTAGCACCGGGGAGCTGTTTTTT. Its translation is CASSQIFHRALSTGELFF.

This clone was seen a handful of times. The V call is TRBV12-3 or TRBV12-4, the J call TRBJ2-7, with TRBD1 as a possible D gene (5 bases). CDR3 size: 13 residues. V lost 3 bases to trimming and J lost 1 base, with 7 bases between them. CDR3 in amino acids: CASSFGASYEQYF. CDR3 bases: TGTGCCAGCAGTTTTGGGGCTTCCTACGAGCAGTACTTC.

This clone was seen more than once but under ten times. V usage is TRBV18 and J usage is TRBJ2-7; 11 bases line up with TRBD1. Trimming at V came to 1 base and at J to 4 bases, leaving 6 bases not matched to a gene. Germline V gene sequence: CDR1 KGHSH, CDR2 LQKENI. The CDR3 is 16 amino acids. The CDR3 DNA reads TGTGCCAGCTCACCACAAGGGGGGACAGGGGGTTACGAGCAGTACTTC. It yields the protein CASSPQGGTGGYEQYF.

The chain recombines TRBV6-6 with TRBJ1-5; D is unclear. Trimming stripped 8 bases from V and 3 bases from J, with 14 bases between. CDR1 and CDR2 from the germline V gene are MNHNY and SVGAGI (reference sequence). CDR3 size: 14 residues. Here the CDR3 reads CASSPGFTNQPQHF. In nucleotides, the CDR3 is TGTGCCAGCTCTCCGGGGTTTACCAATCAGCCCCAGCATTTT.

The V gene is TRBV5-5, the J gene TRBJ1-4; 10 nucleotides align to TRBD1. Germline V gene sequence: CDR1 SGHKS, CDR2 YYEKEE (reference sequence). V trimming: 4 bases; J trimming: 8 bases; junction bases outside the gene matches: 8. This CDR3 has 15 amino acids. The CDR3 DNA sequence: TGTGCCAGCAGCGGGGCCGGGACAGGGGCCGAAAAACTGTTTTTT. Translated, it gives CASSGAGTGAEKLFF.

The CDR3: CASTLRGGMTETQYF. Written as DNA, the CDR3 is TGCGCCAGCACCCTACGGGGGGGGATGACGGAGACCCAGTACTTC. The genes are TRBV5-1 and TRBJ2-5; 8 positions agree with TRBD2. The germline V gene has CDR1 SGHRS and CDR2 YFSETQ. Trimming cost V 6 bases and J 5 bases; bases outside gene matches: 12. CDR3 length: 15 residues.

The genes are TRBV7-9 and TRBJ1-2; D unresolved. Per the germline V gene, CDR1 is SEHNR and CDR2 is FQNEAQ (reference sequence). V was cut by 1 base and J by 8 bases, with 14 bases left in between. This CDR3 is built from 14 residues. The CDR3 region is CASSLGLDRGGYTF. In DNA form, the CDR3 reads TGTGCCAGCAGCTTAGGGCTAGACCGAGGCGGCTACACCTTC.

The CDR3 spells CASRVTGYGYTF. The CDR3 DNA is TGTGCCAGCAGGGTGACAGGCTATGGCTACACCTTC. J is TRBJ1-2 and V is TRBV2; D might be TRBD1 (6 bases). Trimming removed 6 bases from V and 4 bases from J, with 9 bases in between. This CDR3 has 12 amino acids. Germline CDR1 reads SNHLY; CDR2 reads FYNNEI.

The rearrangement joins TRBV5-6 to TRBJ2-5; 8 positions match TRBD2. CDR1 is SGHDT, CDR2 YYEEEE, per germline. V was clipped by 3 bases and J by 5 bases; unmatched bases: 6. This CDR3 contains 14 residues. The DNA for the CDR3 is TGTGCCAGCAGCTCTCGACTAGCGCTGGAGACCCAGTACTTC. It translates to CASSSRLALETQYF.

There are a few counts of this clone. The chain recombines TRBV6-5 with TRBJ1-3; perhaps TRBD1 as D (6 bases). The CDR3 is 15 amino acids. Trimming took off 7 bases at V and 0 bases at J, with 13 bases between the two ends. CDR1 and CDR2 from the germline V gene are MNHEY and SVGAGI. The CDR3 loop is CASTRGGNSGNTIYF. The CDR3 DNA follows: TGTGCCAGCACACGCGGGGGCAACTCTGGAAACACCATATATTTT.

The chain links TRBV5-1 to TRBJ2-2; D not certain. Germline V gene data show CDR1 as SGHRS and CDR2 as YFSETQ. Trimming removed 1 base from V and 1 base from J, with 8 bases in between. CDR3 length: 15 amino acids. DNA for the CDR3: TGCGCCAGCAGCTTGTTAACGGAGAACACCGGGGAGCTGTTTTTT. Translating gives CASSLLTENTGELFF.

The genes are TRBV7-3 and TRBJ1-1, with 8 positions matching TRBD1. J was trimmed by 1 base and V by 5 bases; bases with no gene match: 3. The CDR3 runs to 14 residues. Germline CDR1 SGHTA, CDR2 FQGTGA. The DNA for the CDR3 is TGTGCCAGCAGCCTAGGACAGGGGAACACTGAAGCTTTCTTT. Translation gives CASSLGQGNTEAFF.

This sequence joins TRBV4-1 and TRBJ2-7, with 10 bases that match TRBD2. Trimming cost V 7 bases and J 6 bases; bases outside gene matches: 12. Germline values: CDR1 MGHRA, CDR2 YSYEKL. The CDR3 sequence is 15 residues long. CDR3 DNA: TGCGCCAGCACAGACAAACCCGGACTAGCGGCCGAGCAGTACTTC. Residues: CASTDKPGLAAEQYF.

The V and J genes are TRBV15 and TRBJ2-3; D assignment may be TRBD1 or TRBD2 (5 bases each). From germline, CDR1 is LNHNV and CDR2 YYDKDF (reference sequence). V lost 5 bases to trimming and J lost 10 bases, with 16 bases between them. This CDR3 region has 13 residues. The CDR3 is CATSRDPGGSQYF. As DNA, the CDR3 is TGTGCCACCAGCCGGGACCCTGGTGGCTCGCAGTATTTT.

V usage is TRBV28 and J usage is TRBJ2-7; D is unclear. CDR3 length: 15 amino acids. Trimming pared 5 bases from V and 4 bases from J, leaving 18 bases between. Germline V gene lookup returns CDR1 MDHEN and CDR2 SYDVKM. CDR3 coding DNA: TGTGCCAGCAGTCAGGACGTAGGCCGGGTTTACGAGCAGTACTTC. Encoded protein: CASSQDVGRVYEQYF.